This T cell receptor (beta chain) was identified during a study of lymphopenia after photon versus proton radiotherapy. Study-wide results and limits: Authors raise, but do not show, better survival with proton therapy. Larger post-nadir TCR diversity loss correlated inversely with survival in deceased patients. Under photons, naive T cells and diversity fell while effector/memory populations rose. Oligoclonal CD8+ Temra expansion after nadir drove photon patients' diversity drop.

This clone has more than one count but fewer than ten. Its antigen is unknown. Other DNA sequences in this sample translate to the same CDR3. Measured with immunoSEQ multiplex PCR; TCRdb has only the in-frame clones, and not every one. The repertoire holds approximately 47,000 clones, with less than 90% as singletons. V was trimmed by 1 base and J by 5 bases, leaving 5 bases between them. Germline-derived CDR1 and CDR2 are SGHVS and FQNEAQ. This CDR3 comprises 12 residues. V gene TRBV7-8 combines with J gene TRBJ2-5; D is unresolved. The specimen was peripheral blood, collected from a patient treated with photon-based radiotherapy. This receptor was identified in a man aged 35 to 55 with gastric cancer. In DNA form, the CDR3 reads TGTGCCAGCAGCTTAGTATGGGAGACCCAGTACTTC. It codes for CASSLVWETQYF.